One and the same sample provided the 20 T cell receptor beta chains below, sequenced in a study of T cells in Graves' hyperthyroidism and ophthalmopathy. RNA transcripts served as the template for amplifying TCR beta CDR3 regions. The study used the HTBI primer set for a first-round RT-PCR of the TCR CDR3. TCRdb reprocessed the multiplex PCR reads via MiXCR and lists one record per CDR3 protein. The data contain 500,000 to 750,000 distinct CDR3 sequences, 15% to 18% of them singletons. Sequenced input: blood. Receptors originate from a woman in her 30s with Graves' hyperthyroidism.

In its sample, this clonotype was seen a few times. The chain couples TRBV20-1 to TRBJ2-1; perhaps TRBD1 as D (5 bases). The CDR3 totals 13 residues. Germline assignment: CDR1 DFQATT and CDR2 SNEGSKA (reference sequence). V was pared by 4 bases and J by 5 bases, with 12 bases between. As DNA, the CDR3 is TGCAGTGCTATGGGGCTACCCGACAATGAGCAGTTCTTC. Translating it yields CSAMGLPDNEQFF.

This clonotype appeared many times. The V call is TRBV20-1, the J call TRBJ2-7; D perhaps matches TRBD1 (6 bases). V was cut by 4 bases and J by 0 bases, with 13 bases left in between. CDR1 is DFQATT, CDR2 SNEGSKA, per germline (reference sequence). The CDR3 extends over 14 amino acids. The CDR3 sequence: CSAILQGISYEQYF. CDR3 bases: TGCAGTGCTATTTTGCAGGGGATCTCCTACGAGCAGTACTTC.

This clonotype was seen ten or more times. The chain carries TRBV20-1 and TRBJ2-3; 7 bases fit TRBD2. Germline V lookup: CDR1 DFQATT, CDR2 SNEGSKA (reference sequence). The V and J ends lost 5 bases and 3 bases, in that order; junction bases with no gene match: 8. This CDR3 contains 14 residues. CDR3 loop: CSALSGMGTDTQYF. The CDR3 nucleotides read TGCAGTGCTTTAAGCGGGATGGGGACAGATACGCAGTATTTT.

The chain combines TRBV6-1 with TRBJ2-1; D might be TRBD1 (6 bases). CDR3 length equals 14 residues. V was cut by 6 bases and J by 0 bases, with 9 bases left in between. The germline V gene has CDR1 MNHNS and CDR2 SASEGT. The CDR3 DNA reads as TGTGCCAGCAGCCGGGACACCTCCTACAATGAGCAGTTCTTC. Residues: CASSRDTSYNEQFF.

Ten or more counts support this clonotype. CDR3 loop: CATKGGSVQETQYF. DNA for the CDR3: TGTGCCACGAAGGGAGGCAGTGTTCAAGAGACCCAGTACTTC. The rearrangement links TRBV7-2 to TRBJ2-5; weak D call: TRBD2 (6 bases). The CDR3 has 14 residues. Per the germline V gene, CDR1 is SGHTA and CDR2 is FQGNSA. The V gene lost 10 bases and the J gene lost 2 bases, with 17 bases spanning the gap.

The chain has TRBV18 and TRBJ2-5, with D maybe TRBD2 (6 bases). Germline CDR1 reads KGHSH; CDR2 reads LQKENI. Deletions cut 4 bases from V and 3 bases from J, with 15 bases between. This CDR3 region has 15 residues. The CDR3 reads CASSRMEGREETQYF. The DNA for the CDR3 is TGTGCCAGCTCACGGATGGAGGGTAGGGAAGAGACCCAGTACTTC.

This clonotype was seen ten or more times. The genes are TRBV10-3 and TRBJ2-1, with TRBD2 matching over 10 bases. After removal of 2 bases from V and 7 bases from J, the junction contained 8 bases not matched to a gene. This CDR3 spans 16 amino acids. The germline V gene encodes CDR1 ENHRY and CDR2 SYGVKD. The CDR3 spells CAISERLAGAPNEQFF. CDR3 DNA: TGTGCCATCAGTGAGAGGCTAGCGGGAGCACCGAATGAGCAGTTCTTC.

The chain carries TRBV6-5 and TRBJ2-3; D is perhaps TRBD2 (6 bases). The CDR3 has 16 amino acids. Trimming pared 0 bases from V and 3 bases from J, leaving 13 bases between. CDR1 MNHEY and CDR2 SVGAGI come from the germline V gene. CDR3 bases: TGTGCCAGCAGTTACTCATGGGGGAGGCTGACAGATACGCAGTATTTT. This translates into CASSYSWGRLTDTQYF.

The chain uses TRBV28 and TRBJ2-4; D might be TRBD1 (5 bases). The CDR3 loop spans 13 amino acids. Germline loops: CDR1 MDHEN, CDR2 SYDVKM. Between the trimmed V and J ends, which lost 3 bases and 8 bases, there was a span of 11 bases. The CDR3 is CASSFRVEDIQYF. The CDR3 DNA sequence: TGTGCCAGCAGTTTCAGGGTGGAAGACATTCAGTACTTC.

On this clonotype itself: One base away lies a much larger clone, so this may be a sequencing read error. This chain connects TRBV20-1 to TRBJ2-7, with D possibly matching TRBD1 (5 bases). Germline values: CDR1 DFQATT, CDR2 SNEGSKA (reference sequence). The CDR3 consists of 11 residues. Trimming removed 6 bases from V and 7 bases from J, with 13 bases in between. CDR3 loop: CSALMGREQYF. CDR3 nucleotide sequence: TGCAGTGCGCTCATGGGGCGTGAGCAGTACTTC.

The chain has TRBV28 and TRBJ2-1; D could derive from TRBD1 or TRBD2 (5 bases each). The CDR3 sequence is 16 residues long. Trimming removed 4 bases from V and 4 bases from J, with 17 bases in between. Germline-derived CDR1 and CDR2 are MDHEN and SYDVKM. CDR3 residues: CASSYLIGTVYNEQFF. In nucleotides, the CDR3 is TGTGCCAGCAGTTATTTAATAGGGACGGTATACAATGAGCAGTTCTTC. Together with reference TRBV28 and TRBJ2-1, the CDR3 gives the full variable domain: DVKVTQSSRYLVKRTGEKVFLECVQDMDHENMFWYRQDPGLGLRLIYFSYDVKMKEKGDIPEGYSVSREKKERFSLILESASTNQTSMYLCASSYLIGTVYNEQFFGPGTRLTVL.

This clonotype came up many times. This chain uses TRBV2 with TRBJ1-1, with D unclear. The CDR3 contains 14 residues. Germline V lookup: CDR1 SNHLY, CDR2 FYNNEI. Trimming removed 1 base at V and 9 bases at J, with 15 bases between. CDR3 sequence: CASSEGTTLFQAFF. In nucleotides, the CDR3 is TGTGCCAGCAGTGAAGGAACGACCCTATTCCAAGCTTTCTTT.

The V and J genes are TRBV12-5 and TRBJ2-1, with D perhaps TRBD1 (5 bases). The CDR3 contains 15 residues. Germline CDR1 is LGHNT and CDR2 is FRNRAP. Trimming removed 0 bases from V and 5 bases from J, with 11 bases in between. The CDR3 reads CASGLVPGRDNEQFF. CDR3 nucleotides: TGTGCTAGTGGTTTGGTACCCGGCAGGGACAATGAGCAGTTCTTC.

This clonotype was observed a handful of times. The chain employs TRBV12-5 and TRBJ2-7; 9 nucleotides line up with TRBD2. The CDR3 runs 16 residues. J gave up 0 bases and V 7 bases, and 10 bases lay outside the gene matches. Germline-derived CDR1 and CDR2 are LGHNT and FRNRAP. The CDR3 sequence is CASANDLSGSSYEQYF. CDR3 nucleotides: TGTGCTAGTGCGAACGATCTTAGCGGGAGCTCCTACGAGCAGTACTTC.

This clonotype was found a few times. The chain has TRBV3-1 and TRBJ2-7; D might be TRBD1 or TRBD2, each matching 5 bases. From germline, CDR1 is LGHDT and CDR2 YNNKEL (reference sequence). The CDR3 spans 12 residues. Between the trimmed V and J ends, which lost 3 bases and 9 bases, there was a span of 12 bases. The CDR3 DNA sequence: TGTGCCAGCAGCCAGGGACCCCTGAGGCAGTACTTC. It yields the protein CASSQGPLRQYF.

At least ten counts were recorded for this clonotype. V is TRBV2 and J is TRBJ2-1; the D is unclear. V was trimmed by 10 bases and J by 2 bases, leaving 15 bases between them. CDR1 is SNHLY and CDR2 is FYNNEI in the germline V gene. The CDR3 length is 14 residues. This CDR3 reads CAILNSPTYNEQFF. DNA for the CDR3: TGTGCCATCTTAAACAGTCCGACCTACAATGAGCAGTTCTTC.

This chain uses TRBV10-3 with TRBJ2-2, with 10 bases aligning to TRBD2. Germline CDR1 reads ENHRY; CDR2 reads SYGVKD. V dropped 2 bases and J dropped 2; count of bases not matched to a gene: 5. This CDR3 has 17 residues. Here the CDR3 reads CAISEISGRANTGELFF. The CDR3 coding sequence is TGTGCCATCAGTGAGATCAGCGGGAGGGCCAACACCGGGGAGCTGTTTTTT.

The chain employs TRBV4-3 and TRBJ2-7, with 14 bases lining up with TRBD2. The junction had 3 bases not matched to a gene; V was cut back by 2 bases and J by 3 bases. The CDR3 loop spans 16 amino acids. CDR1 is LGHNA and CDR2 is YSLEER in the germline V gene. The DNA for the CDR3 is TGCGCCAGCAGCCAAACCGGGACTAGCGGGAGCTACGAGCAGTACTTC. Residues: CASSQTGTSGSYEQYF.

The table lists this clonotype with many counts. This rearrangement joins TRBV28 to TRBJ2-5, with D possibly TRBD2 on 5 matching bases. This CDR3 has 14 residues. Trimming pared 2 bases from V and 5 bases from J, leaving 12 bases between. CDR1 and CDR2 from the germline V gene are MDHEN and SYDVKM. The CDR3 loop reads CASSLEGPGETQYF. CDR3 DNA sequence: TGTGCCAGCAGTTTAGAGGGCCCGGGGGAGACCCAGTACTTC.

The sample holds many counts of this clonotype. This sequence joins TRBV7-2 and TRBJ1-5; weak D call: TRBD1 (5 bases). This CDR3 spans 18 amino acids. Trimming stripped 5 bases from V and 2 bases from J, with 22 bases between. Germline V CDR1 and CDR2: SGHTA, FQGNSA. CDR3 DNA: TGTGCCAGCAGCCAAGAGGGAGGGTTCAGGGTCGGCAATCAGCCCCAGCATTTT. Translated: CASSQEGGFRVGNQPQHF. The whole variable domain, remainder taken from reference TRBV7-2 and TRBJ1-5, is GAGVSQSPSNKVTEKGKDVELRCDPISGHTALYWYRQSLGQGLEFLIYFQGNSAPDKSGLPSDRFSAERTGGSVSTLTIQRTQQEDSAVYLCASSQEGGFRVGNQPQHFGDGTRLSIL.